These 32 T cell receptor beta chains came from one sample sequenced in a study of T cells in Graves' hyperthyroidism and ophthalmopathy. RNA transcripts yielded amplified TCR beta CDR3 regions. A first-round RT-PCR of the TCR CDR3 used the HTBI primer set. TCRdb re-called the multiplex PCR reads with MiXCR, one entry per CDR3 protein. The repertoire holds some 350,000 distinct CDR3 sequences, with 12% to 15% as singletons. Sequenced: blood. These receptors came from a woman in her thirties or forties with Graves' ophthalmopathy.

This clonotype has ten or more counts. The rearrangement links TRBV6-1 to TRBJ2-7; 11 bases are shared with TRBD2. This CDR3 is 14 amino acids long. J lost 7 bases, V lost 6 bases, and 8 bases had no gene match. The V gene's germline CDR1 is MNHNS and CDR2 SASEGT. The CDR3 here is CASRLLAGVGEQYF. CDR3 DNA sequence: TGTGCCAGCAGATTACTAGCGGGAGTGGGTGAGCAGTACTTC.

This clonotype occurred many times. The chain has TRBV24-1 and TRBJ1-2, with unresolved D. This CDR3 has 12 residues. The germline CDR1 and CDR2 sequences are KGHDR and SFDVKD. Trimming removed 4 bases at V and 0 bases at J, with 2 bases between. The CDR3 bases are TGTGCCACCAGTGAGCCTAACTATGGCTACACCTTC. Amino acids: CATSEPNYGYTF.

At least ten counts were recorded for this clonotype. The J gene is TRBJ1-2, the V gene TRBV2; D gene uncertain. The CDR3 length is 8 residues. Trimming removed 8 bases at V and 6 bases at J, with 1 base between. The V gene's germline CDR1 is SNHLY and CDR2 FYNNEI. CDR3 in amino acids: CASDGYTF. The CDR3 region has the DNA TGTGCCAGCGATGGCTACACCTTC. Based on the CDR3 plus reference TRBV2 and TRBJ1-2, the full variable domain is EPEVTQTPSHQVTQMGQEVILRCVPISNHLYFYWYRQILGQKVEFLVSFYNNEISEKSEIFDDQFSVERPDGSNFTLKIRSTKLEDSAMYFCASDGYTFGSGTRLTVV.

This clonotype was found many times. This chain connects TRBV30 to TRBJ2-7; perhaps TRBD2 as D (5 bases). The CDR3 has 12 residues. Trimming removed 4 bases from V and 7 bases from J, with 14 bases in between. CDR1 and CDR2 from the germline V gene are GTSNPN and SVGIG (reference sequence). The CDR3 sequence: CAWISAQGEQYF. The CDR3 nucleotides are TGTGCCTGGATTAGCGCCCAAGGGGAGCAGTACTTC.

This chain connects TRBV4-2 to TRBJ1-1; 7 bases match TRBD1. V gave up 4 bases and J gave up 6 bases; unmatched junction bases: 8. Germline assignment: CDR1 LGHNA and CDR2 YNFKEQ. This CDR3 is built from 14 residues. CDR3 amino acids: CASSRDRGNSEAFF. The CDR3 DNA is TGTGCCAGCAGCCGGGACAGAGGAAACTCTGAAGCTTTCTTT.

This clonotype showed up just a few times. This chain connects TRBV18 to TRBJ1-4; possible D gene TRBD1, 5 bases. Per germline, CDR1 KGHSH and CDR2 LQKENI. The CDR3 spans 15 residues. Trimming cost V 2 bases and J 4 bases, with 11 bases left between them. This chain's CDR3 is CASSPFAQGNEKLFF. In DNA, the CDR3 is TGTGCCAGCTCACCATTTGCCCAGGGTAATGAAAAACTGTTTTTT.

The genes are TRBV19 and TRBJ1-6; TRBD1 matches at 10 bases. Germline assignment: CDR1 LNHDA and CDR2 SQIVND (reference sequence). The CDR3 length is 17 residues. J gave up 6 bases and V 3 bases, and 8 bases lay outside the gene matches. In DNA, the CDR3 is TGTGCCAGTAGTATTTTCGGGGGGACAGGGGCTAATTCACCCCTCCACTTT. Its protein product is CASSIFGGTGANSPLHF.

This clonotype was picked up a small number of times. The CDR3 sequence: CASSFNRLSHTEAFF. The CDR3 bases are TGTGCCAGCAGCTTTAACAGGCTTAGTCACACTGAAGCTTTCTTT. The chain recombines TRBV7-8 with TRBJ1-1, with D maybe TRBD1 (5 bases). V was pared by 3 bases and J by 3 bases, with 14 bases between. CDR1 and CDR2 (germline): SGHVS, FQNEAQ. The CDR3 runs to 15 residues.

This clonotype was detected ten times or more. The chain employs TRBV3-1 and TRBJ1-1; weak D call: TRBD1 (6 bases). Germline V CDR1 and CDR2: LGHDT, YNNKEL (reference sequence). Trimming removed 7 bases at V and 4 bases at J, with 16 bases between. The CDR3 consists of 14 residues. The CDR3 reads CASNRGLVGTEAFF. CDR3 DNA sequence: TGTGCCAGCAATCGGGGGCTGGTAGGCACTGAAGCTTTCTTT.

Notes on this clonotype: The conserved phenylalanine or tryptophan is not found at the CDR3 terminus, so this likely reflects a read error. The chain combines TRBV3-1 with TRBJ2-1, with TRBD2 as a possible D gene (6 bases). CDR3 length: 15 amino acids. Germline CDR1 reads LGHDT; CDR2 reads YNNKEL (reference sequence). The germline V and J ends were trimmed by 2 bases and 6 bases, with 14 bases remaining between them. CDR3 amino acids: CASSQRRGGLNEQFC. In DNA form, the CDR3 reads TGTGCCAGCAGCCAAAGACGGGGAGGACTCAATGAGCAGTTCTGC.

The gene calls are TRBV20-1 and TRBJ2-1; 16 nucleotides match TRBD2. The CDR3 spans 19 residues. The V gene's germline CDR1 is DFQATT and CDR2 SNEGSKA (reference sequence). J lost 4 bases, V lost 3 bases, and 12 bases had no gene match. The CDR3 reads CSARNPGLAGGPWYNEQFF. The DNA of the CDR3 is TGCAGTGCTAGGAACCCGGGACTAGCGGGAGGGCCGTGGTACAATGAGCAGTTCTTC.

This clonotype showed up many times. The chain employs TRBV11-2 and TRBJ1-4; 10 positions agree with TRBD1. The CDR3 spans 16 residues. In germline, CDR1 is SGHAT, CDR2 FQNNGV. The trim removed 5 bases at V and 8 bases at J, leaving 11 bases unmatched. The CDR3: CASSRLQGTGDEKLFF. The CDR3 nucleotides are TGTGCCAGCAGCCGATTGCAGGGGACAGGGGACGAAAAACTGTTTTTT. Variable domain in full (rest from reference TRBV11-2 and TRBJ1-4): EAGVAQSPRYKIIEKRQSVAFWCNPISGHATLYWYQQILGQGPKLLIQFQNNGVVDDSQLPKDRFSAERLKGVDSTLKIQPAKLEDSAVYLCASSRLQGTGDEKLFFGSGTQLSVL.

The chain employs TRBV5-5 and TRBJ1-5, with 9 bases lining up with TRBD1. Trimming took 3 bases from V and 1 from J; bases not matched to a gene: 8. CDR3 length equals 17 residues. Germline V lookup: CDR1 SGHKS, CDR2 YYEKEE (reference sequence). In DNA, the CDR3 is TGTGCCAGCAGCTCGACGGACAGGGGATGGAGCAATCAGCCCCAGCATTTT. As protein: CASSSTDRGWSNQPQHF.

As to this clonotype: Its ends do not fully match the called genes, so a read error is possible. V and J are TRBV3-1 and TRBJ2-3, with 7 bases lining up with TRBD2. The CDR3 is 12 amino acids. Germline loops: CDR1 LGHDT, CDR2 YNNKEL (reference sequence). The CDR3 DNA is TGTACCAGCAGCCCGGGGGGAGATACGCAGTATTTT. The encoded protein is CTSSPGGDTQYF.

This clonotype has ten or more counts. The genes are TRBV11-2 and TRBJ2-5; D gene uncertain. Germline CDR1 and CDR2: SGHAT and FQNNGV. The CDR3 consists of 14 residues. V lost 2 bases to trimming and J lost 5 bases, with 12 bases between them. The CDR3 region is CASSLSKPEETQYF. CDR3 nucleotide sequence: TGTGCCAGCAGCTTAAGTAAACCCGAGGAGACCCAGTACTTC.

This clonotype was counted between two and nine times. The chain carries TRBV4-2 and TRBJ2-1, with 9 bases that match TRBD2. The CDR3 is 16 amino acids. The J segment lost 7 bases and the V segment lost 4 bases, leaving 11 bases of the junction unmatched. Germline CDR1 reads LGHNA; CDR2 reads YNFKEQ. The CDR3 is CASSLPAGLASNEQFF. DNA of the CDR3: TGTGCCAGCAGCCTCCCAGCCGGACTAGCGAGTAATGAGCAGTTCTTC.

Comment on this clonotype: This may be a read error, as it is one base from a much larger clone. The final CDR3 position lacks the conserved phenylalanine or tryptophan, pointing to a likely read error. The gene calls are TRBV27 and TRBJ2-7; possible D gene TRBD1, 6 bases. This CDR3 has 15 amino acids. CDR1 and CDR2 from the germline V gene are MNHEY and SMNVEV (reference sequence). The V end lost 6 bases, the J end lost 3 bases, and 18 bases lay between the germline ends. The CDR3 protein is CASSKTGANRYEQYL. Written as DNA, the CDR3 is TGTGCCAGCAGCAAGACAGGCGCGAACCGCTACGAGCAGTACCTC.

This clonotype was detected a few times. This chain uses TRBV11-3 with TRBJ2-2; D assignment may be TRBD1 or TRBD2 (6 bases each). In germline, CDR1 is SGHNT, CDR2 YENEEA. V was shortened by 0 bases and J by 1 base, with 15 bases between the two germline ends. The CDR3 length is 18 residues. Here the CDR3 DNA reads TGTGCCAGCAGCTTAGATAGGGTGGGGGGCAAGAACACCGGGGAGCTGTTTTTT. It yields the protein CASSLDRVGGKNTGELFF.

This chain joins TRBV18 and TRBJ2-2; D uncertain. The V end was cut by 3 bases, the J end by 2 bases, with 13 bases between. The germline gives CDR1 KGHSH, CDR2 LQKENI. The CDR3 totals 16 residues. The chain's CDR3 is CASSPDGWVNTGELFF. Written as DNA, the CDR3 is TGTGCCAGCTCACCTGACGGATGGGTAAACACCGGGGAGCTGTTTTTT.

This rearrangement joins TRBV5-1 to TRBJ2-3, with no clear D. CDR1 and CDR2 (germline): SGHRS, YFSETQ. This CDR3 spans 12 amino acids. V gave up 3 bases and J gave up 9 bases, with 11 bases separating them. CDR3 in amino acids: CASSSFYGTQYF. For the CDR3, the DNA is TGCGCCAGCAGCTCTTTCTATGGCACGCAGTATTTT.

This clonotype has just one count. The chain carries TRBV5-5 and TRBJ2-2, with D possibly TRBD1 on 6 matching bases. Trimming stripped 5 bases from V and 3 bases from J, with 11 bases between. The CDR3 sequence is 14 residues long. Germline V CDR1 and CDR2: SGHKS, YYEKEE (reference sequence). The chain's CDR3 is CASRGDTDTGELFF. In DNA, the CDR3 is TGTGCCAGCAGAGGGGACACCGACACCGGGGAGCTGTTTTTT. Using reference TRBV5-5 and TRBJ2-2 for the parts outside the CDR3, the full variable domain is DAGVTQSPTHLIKTRGQQVTLRCSPISGHKSVSWYQQVLGQGPQFIFQYYEKEERGRGNFPDRFSARQFPNYSSELNVNALLLGDSALYLCASRGDTDTGELFFGEGSRLTVL.

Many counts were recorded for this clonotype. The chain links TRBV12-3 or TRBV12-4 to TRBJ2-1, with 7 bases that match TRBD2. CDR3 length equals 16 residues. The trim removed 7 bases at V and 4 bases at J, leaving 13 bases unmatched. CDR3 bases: TGTGCCAGCACTACTTCATCTAGCGGCCTTTACAATGAGCAGTTCTTC. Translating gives CASTTSSSGLYNEQFF.

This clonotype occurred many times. The CDR3 loop is CASSFGTPRTDTQYF. The DNA of the CDR3 is TGTGCCAGCAGTTTCGGGACACCACGCACAGATACGCAGTATTTT. The chain couples TRBV27 to TRBJ2-3; D may be TRBD1 (6 bases). V was shortened by 3 bases and J by 1 base, with 11 bases between the two germline ends. The length of the CDR3 is 15 residues. The germline V gene encodes CDR1 MNHEY and CDR2 SMNVEV (reference sequence).

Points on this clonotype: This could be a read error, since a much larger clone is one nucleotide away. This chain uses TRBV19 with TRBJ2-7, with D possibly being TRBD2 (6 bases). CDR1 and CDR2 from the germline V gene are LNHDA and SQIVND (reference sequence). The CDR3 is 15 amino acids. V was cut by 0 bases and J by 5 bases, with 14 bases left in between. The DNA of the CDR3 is TGTGCCAGTAGTATAGATGGCGGGGCAATCGACGAGCAGTACTTC. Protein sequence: CASSIDGGAIDEQYF.

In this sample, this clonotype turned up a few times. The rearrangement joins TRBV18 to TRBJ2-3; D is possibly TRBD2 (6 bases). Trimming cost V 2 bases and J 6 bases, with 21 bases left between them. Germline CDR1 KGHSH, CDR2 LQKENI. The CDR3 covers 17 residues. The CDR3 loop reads CASSPGRSAGREDTQYF. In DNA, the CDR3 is TGTGCCAGCTCACCAGGGCGTTCGGCGGGACGAGAGGATACGCAGTATTTT.

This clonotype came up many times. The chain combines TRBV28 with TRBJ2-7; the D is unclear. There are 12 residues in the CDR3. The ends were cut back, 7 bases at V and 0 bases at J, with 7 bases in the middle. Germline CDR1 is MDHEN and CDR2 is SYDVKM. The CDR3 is CASKGSSYEQYF. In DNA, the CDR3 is TGTGCCAGCAAGGGCAGCTCCTACGAGCAGTACTTC.

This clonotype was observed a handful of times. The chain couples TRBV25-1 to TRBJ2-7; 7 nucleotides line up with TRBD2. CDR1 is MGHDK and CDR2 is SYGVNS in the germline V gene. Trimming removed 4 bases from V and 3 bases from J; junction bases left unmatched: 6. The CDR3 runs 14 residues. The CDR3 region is CASSGLAAHYEQYF. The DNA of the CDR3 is TGTGCCAGCAGTGGGCTAGCGGCTCACTACGAGCAGTACTTC.

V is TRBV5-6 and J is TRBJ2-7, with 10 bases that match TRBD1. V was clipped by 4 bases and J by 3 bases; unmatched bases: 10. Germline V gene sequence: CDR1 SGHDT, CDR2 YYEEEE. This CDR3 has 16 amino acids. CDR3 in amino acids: CASSPGTGENGYEQYF. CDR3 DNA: TGTGCCAGCAGCCCCGGGACAGGGGAAAACGGCTACGAGCAGTACTTC.

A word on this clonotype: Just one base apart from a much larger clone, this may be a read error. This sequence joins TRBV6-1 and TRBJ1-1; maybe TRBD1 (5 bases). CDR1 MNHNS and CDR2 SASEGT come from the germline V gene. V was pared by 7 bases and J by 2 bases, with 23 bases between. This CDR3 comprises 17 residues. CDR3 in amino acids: CASTRSLVRRGNTEAFF. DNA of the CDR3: TGTGCCAGCACTCGGTCCCTAGTTCGGAGGGGAAACACTGAAGCTTTCTTT.

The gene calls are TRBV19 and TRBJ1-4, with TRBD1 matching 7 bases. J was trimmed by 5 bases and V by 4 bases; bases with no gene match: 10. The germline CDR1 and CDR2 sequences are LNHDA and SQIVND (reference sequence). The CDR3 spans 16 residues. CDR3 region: CASSTFSGTVNEKLFF. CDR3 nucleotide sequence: TGTGCCAGTAGTACCTTCTCCGGGACAGTAAATGAAAAACTGTTTTTT. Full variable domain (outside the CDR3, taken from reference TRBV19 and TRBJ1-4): DGGITQSPKYLFRKEGQNVTLSCEQNLNHDAMYWYRQDPGQGLRLIYYSQIVNDFQKGDIAEGYSVSREKKESFPLTVTSAQKNPTAFYLCASSTFSGTVNEKLFFGSGTQLSVL.

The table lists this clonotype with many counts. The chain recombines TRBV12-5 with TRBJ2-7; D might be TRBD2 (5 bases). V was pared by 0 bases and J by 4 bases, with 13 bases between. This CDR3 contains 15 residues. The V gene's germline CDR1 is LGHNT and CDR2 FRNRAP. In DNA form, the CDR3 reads TGTGCTAGTGGTTTGGTACTAGGACGGGGTTACGAGCAGTACTTC. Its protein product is CASGLVLGRGYEQYF.

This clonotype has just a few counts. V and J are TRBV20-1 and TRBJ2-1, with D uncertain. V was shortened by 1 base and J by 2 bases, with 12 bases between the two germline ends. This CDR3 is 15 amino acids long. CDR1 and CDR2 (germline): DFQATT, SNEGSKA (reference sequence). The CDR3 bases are TGCAGTGCTAGAGTCTCCGGGTGGGCCTACAATGAGCAGTTCTTC. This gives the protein CSARVSGWAYNEQFF.